The subject of this entry is one T cell receptor beta chain. V lost 6 bases to trimming and J lost 4 bases, with 6 bases between them. The CDR3 length is 11 residues. The data originate from a study of blood T cell repertoires in COVID-19. Source study methods: Scientists estimated how many nucleated cells there were by amplifying reference gene primers. Data came from immunoSEQ multiplex PCR; TCRdb stores just in-frame clones and leaves some out. V, J and clone size derive from that table, while D and trimming were established from the DNA sequence. The sample lists 100,000 to 150,000 clones, roughly three quarters occurring once.

This TCR was recovered from a man aged 35 to 55 with active or convalescent COVID-19. The V and J genes are TRBV12-3 or TRBV12-4 and TRBJ2-5; D is undetermined. Sequences were obtained from peripheral blood. CDR3: CASRRRETQYF. The CDR3 region has the DNA TGTGCCAGCAGGAGGAGAGAGACCCAGTACTTC.